This is a list of T cell receptor beta chains from one sample in a study of beta chain features in type 1 diabetes. TCRdb's table, derived via immunoSEQ multiplex PCR, lists solely in-frame clones and lacks some. The sample consists of 200,000 to 250,000 clones, approximately 16% of them appearing once. Material for sequencing was naive CD4+ T cells from blood. The receptors come from a man aged 25 to 40 with type 1 diabetes. Both conserved end residues are part of each CDR3. The order of the fields is D gene, V gene, clone size, J gene, CDR3 protein, CDR3 DNA. A D gene is named only where the DNA matches it firmly. Clone size, where shown, is once, few, many, or a class for clones that have expanded.

>TRBD2|TRBV4-2|.|TRBJ2-7
CASSQDILAGYEQYF
TGTGCCAGCAGCCAAGATATACTAGCGGGGTACGAGCAGTACTTC
>.|TRBV5-1|.|TRBJ2-7
CASSLPGPDEQYF
TGCGCCAGCAGCTTGCCAGGGCCCGACGAGCAGTACTTC
>TRBD2|TRBV2|few|TRBJ2-5
CAARLAGSETQYF
TGTGCCGCAAGACTAGCGGGATCAGAGACCCAGTACTTC
>.|TRBV5-1|.|TRBJ2-3
CASSLGIGGGGDTDTQYF
TGCGCCAGCAGCTTGGGGATAGGCGGAGGAGGGGACACAGATACGCAGTATTTT
>.|TRBV15|few|TRBJ2-1
CATSRDQGNNEQFF
TGTGCCACCAGCAGAGACCAGGGGAACAATGAGCAGTTCTTC
>.|TRBV7-3|.|TRBJ2-5
CASSSPQGTQYF
TGTGCCAGCAGCTCCCCCCAGGGGACCCAGTACTTC
>.|TRBV14|few|TRBJ1-2
CASSQAIYGYTF
TGTGCCAGCAGCCAGGCGATCTATGGCTACACCTTC
>.|TRBV20-1|.|TRBJ2-5
CSALKETQYF
TGCAGTGCTCTCAAAGAGACCCAGTACTTC
>TRBD1|TRBV2|.|TRBJ1-3
CASSAGGAGGNTIYF
TGTGCCAGCAGTGCAGGGGGCGCCGGTGGAAACACCATATATTTT
>.|TRBV29-1|.|TRBJ1-1
CSVTLTVNTEAFF
TGCAGCGTTACCTTGACGGTGAACACTGAAGCTTTCTTT
>.|TRBV30|.|TRBJ2-7
CAWSVSAEQYF
TGTGCCTGGAGTGTATCGGCCGAGCAGTACTTC
>TRBD1|TRBV9|.|TRBJ2-5
CASSLSGGTGRAETQYF
TGTGCCAGCAGCTTAAGCGGCGGGACAGGGCGGGCCGAGACCCAGTACTTC
>.|TRBV5-6|.|TRBJ2-3
CASSSMDTQYF
TGTGCCAGCAGCTCGATGGATACGCAGTATTTT
>TRBD1|TRBV7-2|.|TRBJ2-6
CASSLRGQGYVSANVLTF
TGTGCCAGCAGCTTAAGAGGACAGGGGTACGTTTCGGCCAACGTCCTGACTTTC
>TRBD2|TRBV10-3|.|TRBJ2-5
CAISGGVGTSTSQETQYF
TGTGCCATCAGTGGAGGTGTAGGGACTAGCACATCTCAAGAGACCCAGTACTTC
>.|TRBV2|.|TRBJ1-1
CASSEDISNTEAFF
TGTGCCAGCAGTGAAGACATATCGAACACTGAAGCTTTCTTT
>.|TRBV9|.|TRBJ1-1
CASSVVPAGSTEAFF
TGTGCCAGCAGCGTAGTCCCCGCTGGGAGCACTGAAGCTTTCTTT
>.|TRBV28|.|TRBJ2-5
CASSGNGETQYF
TGTGCCAGCAGTGGAAACGGCGAGACCCAGTACTTC
>.|TRBV11-2|few|TRBJ2-3
CASSLRGIADTQYF
TGTGCCAGCAGCTTAAGGGGGATTGCAGATACGCAGTATTTT
>.|TRBV6-5|.|TRBJ2-3
CASSYSQGTDTQYF
TGTGCCAGCAGTTACTCACAGGGCACAGATACGCAGTATTTT
>TRBD2|TRBV5-1|.|TRBJ2-7
CASRDPGGSYEQYF
TGCGCCAGCAGGGATCCGGGAGGGTCCTACGAGCAGTACTTC
>.|TRBV25-1|few|TRBJ2-1
CASSVHNEQFF
TGTGCCAGCAGTGTCCACAATGAGCAGTTCTTC